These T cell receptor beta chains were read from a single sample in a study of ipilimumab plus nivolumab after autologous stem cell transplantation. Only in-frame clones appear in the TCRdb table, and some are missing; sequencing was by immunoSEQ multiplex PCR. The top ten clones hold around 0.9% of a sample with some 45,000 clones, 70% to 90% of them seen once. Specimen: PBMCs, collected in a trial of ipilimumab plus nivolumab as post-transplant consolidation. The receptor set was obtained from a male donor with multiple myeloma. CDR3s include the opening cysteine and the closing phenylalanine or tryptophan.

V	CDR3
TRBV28	CASSLGDPLNEQFF
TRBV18	CASSPPQGSSYNEQFF
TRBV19	CASSMLPRLTGELFF
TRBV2	CASSEDGDNTEAFF
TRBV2	CASSELTGRQPQHF
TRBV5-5	CASSFTGDTEAFF
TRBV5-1	CASSFDGGQPQHF
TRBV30	CATGRSPGVGTGELFF
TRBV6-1	CASSEGLAGAYEQYF
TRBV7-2	CASSLSGGDTGELFF
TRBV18	CASSPGGGTNTEAFF
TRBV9	CASSRNEGVNTIYF
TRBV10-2	CASSETATMGYGYTF
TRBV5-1	CASSLEARGGNEQFF
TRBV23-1	CASRSPGQGTTDTQYF
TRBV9	CASSVTGSTEAFF
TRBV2	CASGGSSYEQYF